Each of the 19 T cell receptor beta chains below was sequenced from the same sample in a study of blood T cells in healthy people across ages. Combining a sample-barcoded 5' primer with a J-beta primer mix, a second PCR ran for about 6 to 11 cycles. A single record per CDR3 protein comes from TCRdb applying MiXCR to the 5' RACE reads. The table shows about 780,000 distinct CDR3 sequences, with roughly 25% occurring only once. The sample was also reused in another study, on T cells of mothers and their children.

Specimen: blood. All receptors come from a boy between 10 and 17 years old in good health.

V usage is TRBV7-2 and J usage is TRBJ1-2; D unresolved. Per the germline V gene, CDR1 is SGHTA and CDR2 is FQGNSA. V was cut by 2 bases and J by 0 bases, with 10 bases left in between. This CDR3 comprises 15 residues. The chain's CDR3 is CASSLLADSNYGYTF. DNA for the CDR3: TGTGCCAGCAGCTTATTGGCAGACTCTAACTATGGCTACACCTTC.

A few counts support this clonotype. The rearrangement links TRBV24-1 to TRBJ2-5, with a tentative D call TRBD2 (5 bases). The CDR3 contains 14 residues. Trimming took 2 bases from V and 4 from J, leaving 10 bases between them. Looked up from germline, CDR1 is KGHDR and CDR2 is SFDVKD. The chain's CDR3 is CATSDSGSRETQYF. The CDR3 nucleotides are TGTGCCACCAGTGATTCGGGGAGTCGAGAGACCCAGTACTTC.

This clonotype showed up just a few times. CDR3 DNA: TGTGCTGGGGCGGGGGGAGGAGGCGGCTACACCTTC. This gives the protein CAGAGGGGGYTF. The chain employs TRBV12-3 or TRBV12-4 and TRBJ1-2; the D gene is possibly TRBD1 (5 bases). The length of the CDR3 is 12 residues.

This chain links TRBV20-1 with TRBJ1-2, with 7 bases matching TRBD1. Losses at the gene ends were 8 bases for V and 1 base for J; bases not matched to a gene: 7. CDR3 size: 13 residues. From germline, CDR1 is DFQATT and CDR2 SNEGSKA (reference sequence). CDR3: CSPRGGSNYGYTF. CDR3 nucleotide sequence: TGCAGTCCCAGGGGGGGAAGTAACTATGGCTACACCTTC.

This clonotype was counted a few times. V and J are TRBV20-1 and TRBJ1-6; D gene unclear. Germline values: CDR1 DFQATT, CDR2 SNEGSKA (reference sequence). Deletions cut 5 bases from V and 4 bases from J, with 18 bases between. The length of the CDR3 is 16 residues. The CDR3 protein is CSAPGGRPGYNSPLHF. CDR3 sequence (DNA): TGCAGTGCTCCAGGTGGCCGCCCCGGTTATAATTCACCCCTCCACTTT.

This clonotype was detected a few times. The chain employs TRBV29-1 and TRBJ2-5, with D possibly TRBD1 on 6 matching bases. Trimming stripped 4 bases from V and 14 bases from J, with 26 bases between. This CDR3 contains 14 residues. Germline CDR1 reads SQVTM; CDR2 reads ANQGSEA. As DNA, the CDR3 is TGCAGCGTTGGGATCCGCGAACAGGGTACCGAGCAATACTTC. It encodes CSVGIREQGTEQYF. Filled out from reference TRBV29-1 and TRBJ2-5, the complete variable domain reads SAVISQKPSRDICQRGTSLTIQCQVDSQVTMMFWYRQQPGQSLTLIATANQGSEATYESGFVIDKFPISRPNLTFSTLTVSNMSPEDSSIYLCSVGIREQGTEQYFGPGTRLLVL.

The chain carries TRBV11-2 and TRBJ2-1; TRBD2 is a possible D gene (6 bases). The DNA end is more similar to TRBJ2-5, so the J call may be wrong. Germline V gene lookup returns CDR1 SGHAT and CDR2 FQNNGV. This CDR3 is 14 amino acids long. The CDR3 is CASRAGPTGETQYF. In DNA, the CDR3 is TGTGCCAGCAGAGCGGGCCCTACGGGGGAGACCCAGTACTTC.

In this sample, this clonotype turned up a few times. The rearrangement uses TRBV20-1 and TRBJ2-1; tentative D call: TRBD2 (6 bases). Deletions cut 5 bases from V and 10 bases from J, with 21 bases between. Germline-derived CDR1 and CDR2 are DFQATT and SNEGSKA (reference sequence). The CDR3 is made up of 14 amino acids. The CDR3 bases are TGCAGTGCTCCGGAGGCGGGGCCGGTGGGAGAGCAGTTCTTC. Residues: CSAPEAGPVGEQFF.

The J gene is TRBJ2-5, the V gene TRBV7-3, with D possibly being TRBD1 (5 bases). CDR1 and CDR2 (germline): SGHTA, FQGTGA. V lost 3 bases and J lost 5, with 10 bases in between. There are 13 residues in the CDR3. The CDR3 DNA is TGTGCCAGCAGCTTTAACCCAGGGGAGACCCAGTACTTC. It yields the protein CASSFNPGETQYF.

V is TRBV15 and J is TRBJ1-4; D is uncertain. V shed 1 base and J shed 1 base, with 4 bases lying between them. CDR1 is LNHNV, CDR2 YYDKDF, per germline (reference sequence). CDR3 size: 14 residues. The CDR3 region has the DNA TGTGCCACCAGCAGAGGGAGAACTAATGAAAAACTGTTTTTT. Protein sequence: CATSRGRTNEKLFF.

Remarks on this clonotype: The junction does not match germline at one end; this may be a read error. The rearrangement links TRBV7-7 to TRBJ2-5; D assignment may be TRBD1 or TRBD2 (5 bases each). The J call could be wrong; TRBJ2-1 is a better fit for the DNA end. CDR1 is SSHAT, CDR2 FNYEAQ, per germline (reference sequence). The CDR3 has 13 residues. CDR3: CASSLGEVSEQFF. In DNA form, the CDR3 reads TGTGCTAGCAGCTTGGGGGAAGTCAGCGAGCAGTTCTTC.

The chain couples TRBV5-5 to TRBJ2-5, with TRBD2 matching over 9 bases. Germline CDR1 and CDR2: SGHKS and YYEKEE (reference sequence). The V gene end was trimmed by 4 bases and the J gene end by 11 bases; junction bases not matched to a gene: 9. This CDR3 region has 13 residues. DNA for the CDR3: TGTGCCAGCAGCCTCCAACAGCGGGGGGAGCAGTACTTC. This codes for CASSLQQRGEQYF. Full variable domain (outside the CDR3, taken from reference TRBV5-5 and TRBJ2-5): DAGVTQSPTHLIKTRGQQVTLRCSPISGHKSVSWYQQVLGQGPQFIFQYYEKEERGRGNFPDRFSARQFPNYSSELNVNALLLGDSALYLCASSLQQRGEQYFGPGTRLLVL.

The chain employs TRBV6-6 and TRBJ1-5, with D maybe TRBD1 (5 bases). The CDR3 sequence is 16 residues long. V shed 4 bases and J shed 1 base, with 14 bases lying between them. Germline CDR1 and CDR2: MNHNY and SVGAGI (reference sequence). The DNA of the CDR3 is TGTGCCAGCAGTTCCCGACAGACTAGGAGCAATCAGCCCCAGCATTTT. Protein sequence: CASSSRQTRSNQPQHF.

The DNA for the CDR3 is TGTGCCAGCAGAACGGACAGGTTCTCCTACAATGAGCAGTTCTTC. Translation: CASRTDRFSYNEQFF. The chain carries TRBV7-8 and TRBJ2-1; 7 bases match TRBD1. The CDR3 loop spans 15 amino acids. Germline V gene sequence: CDR1 SGHVS, CDR2 FQNEAQ. V lost 6 bases and J lost 0; bases outside the gene matches: 5.

Comments on this clonotype: The junction and the germline gene differ at one end; a read error may be behind it. The chain uses TRBV6-1 and TRBJ1-6; 7 nucleotides line up with TRBD1. CDR3 size: 17 residues. Germline values: CDR1 MNHNS, CDR2 SASEGT. DNA for the CDR3: TGTGCCAGCAGGTGGGGACAGCGAAAAACCTATAATTCACCTCTCCACTTT. Amino acids: CASRWGQRKTYNSPLHF.

The chain links TRBV6-2 or TRBV6-3 to TRBJ2-5; 8 bases map to TRBD1. Germline values: CDR1 MNHEY, CDR2 SVGEGT. The CDR3 consists of 14 residues. The J segment lost 5 bases and the V segment lost 7 bases, leaving 9 bases of the junction unmatched. The chain's CDR3 is CASTRTGTSETQYF. CDR3 DNA: TGTGCCAGCACCCGGACAGGGACATCGGAGACCCAGTACTTC.

The chain combines TRBV28 with TRBJ1-4; no reliable D call. This CDR3 is built from 16 residues. Deletions cut 1 base from V and 8 bases from J, with 17 bases between. Germline assignment: CDR1 MDHEN and CDR2 SYDVKM. DNA for the CDR3: TGTGCCAGCAGTTTATCCGGACGAGTGGAACGAGAAAAACTGTTTTTT. Protein product: CASSLSGRVEREKLFF.

The chain combines TRBV5-1 with TRBJ1-2; TRBD1 matches at 8 bases. Per germline, CDR1 SGHRS and CDR2 YFSETQ. The CDR3 loop spans 15 amino acids. The J segment lost 4 bases and the V segment lost 0 bases, leaving 5 bases of the junction unmatched. This CDR3 is CASSLDGTGAYGYTF. The CDR3 nucleotides read TGCGCCAGCAGCTTGGATGGGACAGGTGCCTATGGCTACACCTTC.

This clonotype occurred a few times. V is TRBV28 and J is TRBJ1-5, with 8 bases that match TRBD1. In germline, CDR1 is MDHEN, CDR2 SYDVKM. The CDR3 loop spans 17 amino acids. The V and J ends lost 6 bases and 7 bases, in that order; junction bases with no gene match: 17. The CDR3 DNA is TGTGCCAGCAGCTCCGTACAGGGGGTCCGGGGTGAACAGCCCCAGCATTTT. It specifies CASSSVQGVRGEQPQHF.